This is a list of T cell receptor beta chains from one sample in a study of T-cell reconstitution after alpha-beta-depleted transplantation in children. TCRdb re-analysed the PCR reads in MiXCR, keeping a single row per CDR3 protein. The sample lists about 460,000 distinct CDR3 sequences, about 10% seen once, with 14% in the top ten. The specimen was PBMCs, mostly from graft donor cells, collected 180 days after TCRalphabeta/CD19-depleted stem cell transplant. These receptors all stem from a female patient aged 2-9 years who had a stem cell transplant for aplastic anemia, so the T cells may come from the graft donor. CDR3s include the opening cysteine and the closing phenylalanine or tryptophan. A D gene is named only where the DNA matches it firmly. Not every row has a clone size; where given, it reads once, few, many or a size class.

size: NA
V: TRBV20-1
J: TRBJ2-5
D: TRBD2
CDR3: CSARHSGSRTETQYF
DNA: TGCAGTGCTAGACATAGCGGGAGTCGTACGGAGACCCAGTACTTC

size: NA
V: TRBV6-1
J: TRBJ1-5
D: TRBD1
CDR3: CASSPTGGTYSNQPQHF
DNA: TGTGCCAGCAGTCCGACAGGGGGGACTTATAGCAATCAGCCCCAGCATTTT

size: NA
V: TRBV4-3
J: TRBJ2-5
D: NA
CDR3: CASSQDGMETQYF
DNA: TGCGCCAGCAGCCAAGATGGAATGGAGACCCAGTACTTC

size: many
V: TRBV24-1
J: TRBJ2-2
D: TRBD2
CDR3: CATTGLAGPVSTGELFF
DNA: TGTGCCACCACTGGACTAGCGGGGCCCGTGAGCACCGGGGAGCTGTTTTTT

size: NA
V: TRBV15
J: TRBJ2-3
D: NA
CDR3: CATSTPSFRGFTDTQYF
DNA: TGTGCCACCAGCACGCCCTCATTTAGGGGATTCACAGATACGCAGTATTTT

size: NA
V: TRBV6-2/TRBV6-3
J: TRBJ1-1
D: NA
CDR3: CASSYPVYEAFF
DNA: TGTGCCAGCAGTTACCCTGTCTACGAGGCTTTCTTT

size: NA
V: TRBV12-3/TRBV12-4
J: TRBJ2-7
D: NA
CDR3: CASSSPLWGPAIYEQYF
DNA: TGTGCCAGCTCCTCGCCCCTTTGGGGACCAGCGATCTACGAGCAGTACTTC

size: many
V: TRBV12-3/TRBV12-4
J: TRBJ2-7
D: NA
CDR3: CASSEDWSYEQYF
DNA: TGTGCCAGCAGTGAGGACTGGTCCTACGAGCAGTACTTC

size: NA
V: TRBV30
J: TRBJ2-1
D: TRBD2
CDR3: CAWAPLDGGANEQFF
DNA: TGTGCCTGGGCCCCCCTTGACGGGGGGGCAAATGAGCAGTTCTTC

size: few
V: TRBV27
J: TRBJ2-2
D: NA
CDR3: CASSPPAGLYTGELFF
DNA: TGTGCCAGCAGTCCCCCGGCGGGGTTGTACACCGGGGAGCTGTTTTTT

size: few
V: TRBV5-4
J: TRBJ2-3
D: NA
CDR3: CASSSAVSDTQYF
DNA: TGTGCCAGCAGCTCCGCGGTTTCAGATACGCAGTATTTT

size: NA
V: TRBV29-1
J: TRBJ2-1
D: NA
CDR3: CSVHVLRCVLATPGEQFF
DNA: TGCAGCGTTCATGTACTGCGGTGCGTGCTAGCGACCCCCGGGGAGCAGTTCTTC

size: NA
V: TRBV4-1
J: TRBJ2-5
D: NA
CDR3: CASSDGAPETQYF
DNA: TGCGCCAGCAGCGACGGGGCACCGGAGACCCAGTACTTC

size: few
V: TRBV5-1
J: TRBJ1-2
D: NA
CDR3: CAISSGRGYGYTF
DNA: TGCGCCATCTCCTCGGGCAGGGGCTATGGCTACACCTTC

size: few
V: TRBV6-2/TRBV6-3
J: TRBJ2-3
D: TRBD2
CDR3: CASSELAGGPPDTQYF
DNA: TGTGCCAGCAGCGAACTAGCGGGAGGGCCTCCAGATACGCAGTATTTT

size: few
V: TRBV4-3
J: TRBJ2-7
D: TRBD2
CDR3: CASSQEGLAAVYEQYF
DNA: TGCGCCAGCAGCCAGGAAGGACTAGCGGCGGTCTACGAGCAGTACTTC

size: few
V: TRBV9
J: TRBJ2-3
D: TRBD2
CDR3: CASSVGGRAADTQYF
DNA: TGTGCCAGCAGCGTTGGAGGGAGGGCCGCAGATACGCAGTATTTT

size: many
V: TRBV7-3
J: TRBJ2-1
D: NA
CDR3: CASSLLWGTNEQFF
DNA: TGTGCCAGCAGCTTACTTTGGGGCACCAATGAGCAGTTCTTC

size: few
V: TRBV6-5
J: TRBJ2-6
D: TRBD2
CDR3: CASSYEGAGASGANVLTF
DNA: TGTGCCAGCAGTTACGAAGGAGCGGGAGCAAGTGGGGCCAACGTCCTGACTTTC

size: many
V: TRBV20-1
J: TRBJ2-4
D: NA
CDR3: CSARDQIAKNIQYF
DNA: TGCAGTGCTAGAGACCAGATAGCCAAAAACATTCAGTACTTC

size: NA
V: TRBV9
J: TRBJ1-1
D: NA
CDR3: CASSRYFLKDTEAFF
DNA: TGTGCCAGCAGCAGGTATTTCCTCAAGGACACTGAAGCTTTCTTT

size: few
V: TRBV7-2
J: TRBJ2-2
D: NA
CDR3: CASSLVGSTGELFF
DNA: TGTGCCAGCAGCTTAGTGGGATCAACCGGGGAGCTGTTTTTT

size: few
V: TRBV6-5
J: TRBJ2-2
D: NA
CDR3: CASSLDRPTGELFF
DNA: TGTGCCAGCAGTTTGGACAGACCCACCGGGGAGCTGTTTTTT

size: few
V: TRBV3-1
J: TRBJ2-1
D: NA
CDR3: CASSRTKTAYGNEQFF
DNA: TGTGCCAGCAGCCGGACGAAGACTGCCTATGGGAATGAGCAGTTCTTC

size: few
V: TRBV20-1
J: TRBJ2-1
D: NA
CDR3: CSAMGLADEQFF
DNA: TGCAGTGCTATGGGTCTCGCCGATGAGCAGTTCTTC

size: few
V: TRBV24-1
J: TRBJ2-3
D: NA
CDR3: CATSDHRPSRVGHTQYF
DNA: TGTGCCACCAGTGATCACCGACCCTCCAGGGTGGGGCATACGCAGTATTTT

size: few
V: TRBV20-1
J: TRBJ2-5
D: TRBD1
CDR3: CSARKPTGGQETQYF
DNA: TGCAGTGCTAGAAAACCTACAGGGGGCCAAGAGACCCAGTACTTC

size: NA
V: TRBV7-2
J: TRBJ2-7
D: TRBD2
CDR3: CASSLGTSNWDEQYF
DNA: TGTGCCAGCAGCTTAGGGACTAGCAATTGGGACGAGCAGTACTTC

size: few
V: TRBV29-1
J: TRBJ1-2
D: NA
CDR3: CSTAPGEGYGYTF
DNA: TGCAGCACCGCTCCAGGGGAGGGCTATGGCTACACCTTC

size: NA
V: TRBV30
J: TRBJ2-1
D: TRBD2
CDR3: CAWSTSGKQFF
DNA: TGTGCCTGGTCTACTAGCGGCAAGCAGTTCTTC

size: few
V: TRBV18
J: TRBJ1-1
D: NA
CDR3: CASSPRGTLNTEAFF
DNA: TGTGCCAGCTCACCAAGGGGGACACTTAACACTGAAGCTTTCTTT

size: NA
V: TRBV24-1
J: TRBJ2-1
D: NA
CDR3: CAAAGAPSYNEQFF
DNA: TGTGCCGCCGCCGGGGCGCCGTCCTACAATGAGCAGTTCTTC

size: few
V: TRBV7-3
J: TRBJ2-7
D: NA
CDR3: CASSRSGNPGHEQYF
DNA: TGTGCCAGCAGCCGATCAGGTAACCCAGGCCACGAGCAGTACTTC

size: NA
V: TRBV27
J: TRBJ2-1
D: TRBD2
CDR3: CASSFWPRVAGSHNEQFF
DNA: TGTGCCAGCAGTTTTTGGCCCCGTGTAGCGGGGTCCCACAATGAGCAGTTCTTC

size: few
V: TRBV6-1
J: TRBJ1-2
D: NA
CDR3: CATLLYKQGHYGYTF
DNA: TGTGCCACACTCCTGTACAAACAGGGCCACTATGGCTACACCTTC

size: NA
V: TRBV28
J: TRBJ2-1
D: NA
CDR3: CASRSFGSYNEQFF
DNA: TGTGCCAGCAGGTCGTTCGGATCCTACAATGAGCAGTTCTTC

size: few
V: TRBV5-1
J: TRBJ2-1
D: TRBD2
CDR3: CASSDQGAGTSVYNEQFF
DNA: TGCGCCAGCAGTGATCAAGGGGCCGGGACTAGCGTCTACAATGAGCAGTTCTTC

size: few
V: TRBV7-2
J: TRBJ2-7
D: NA
CDR3: CASSQVPWEQYF
DNA: TGTGCCAGCAGCCAGGTCCCCTGGGAGCAGTACTTC

size: few
V: TRBV7-9
J: TRBJ1-4
D: NA
CDR3: CASSFVRILATNEKLFF
DNA: TGTGCCAGCAGTTTCGTTAGGATCCTTGCAACTAATGAAAAACTGTTTTTT

size: NA
V: TRBV7-9
J: TRBJ2-3
D: TRBD2
CDR3: CASSGGLANTDTQYF
DNA: TGTGCCAGCAGCGGGGGACTAGCAAACACAGATACGCAGTATTTT